These 22 T cell receptor beta chains were sequenced from one sample in a study of T cell repertoires in cytomegalovirus infection. TCRdb independently ran MiXCR on the reads; one entry per CDR3 protein. The sample contains fewer than 850,000 distinct CDR3 sequences, roughly 28% of which appear only once. Antigens of these TCRs are unknown. Specimen: cultured CD8+ T cells from PBMCs, collected from culture after CMV antigen stimulation. These receptors came from a human donor in good health (CMV status not recorded). Some clones in this sample may be carry-over from other donors' samples.

The gene calls are TRBV20-1 and TRBJ2-7, with D tentatively TRBD2 (5 bases). This CDR3 is built from 12 residues. In germline, CDR1 is DFQATT, CDR2 SNEGSKA (reference sequence). V was pared by 0 bases and J by 4 bases, with 7 bases between. The CDR3 sequence: CSARDRGYEQYV. The CDR3 coding sequence is TGCAGTGCTAGAGATCGGGGTTACGAGCAGTACGTC.

V and J are TRBV6-1 and TRBJ1-2, with D uncertain. The CDR3 has 15 residues. Germline CDR1 MNHNS, CDR2 SASEGT. With 2 bases removed from V and 4 bases from J, the gap between germline ends came to 14 bases. The CDR3 bases are TGTGCCAGCAGTGAATACCCTGCCGGAACCTATGGCTACACCTTC. Its translation is CASSEYPAGTYGYTF.

This clonotype appeared a few times. The gene calls are TRBV7-9 and TRBJ2-2, with D unclear. From germline, CDR1 is SEHNR and CDR2 FQNEAQ (reference sequence). V shed 1 base and J shed 2 bases, with 14 bases lying between them. This CDR3 is 17 amino acids long. The CDR3 loop is CASSLVNLPSNTGELFF. For the CDR3, the DNA is TGTGCCAGCAGCTTAGTCAATCTACCCAGTAACACCGGGGAGCTGTTTTTT.

The V call is TRBV14, the J call TRBJ2-1, with D perhaps TRBD1 (5 bases). The germline V gene encodes CDR1 SGHDN and CDR2 FVKESK. V lost 6 bases to trimming and J lost 5 bases, with 11 bases between them. The length of the CDR3 is 13 residues. The CDR3 DNA sequence: TGTGCCAGCAGTACCAGGGTCGACAATGAGCAGTTCTTC. As protein: CASSTRVDNEQFF.

V usage is TRBV12-3 or TRBV12-4 and J usage is TRBJ2-2; D is possibly TRBD1 or TRBD2 (5 bases each). V was pared by 4 bases and J by 6 bases, with 15 bases between. This CDR3 is built from 15 residues. The CDR3 loop is CASSSTGPLAGELFF. DNA for the CDR3: TGTGCCAGCAGTTCCACGGGGCCACTGGCCGGGGAGCTGTTTTTT.

The chain recombines TRBV6-6 with TRBJ2-7; weak D call: TRBD1 (5 bases). CDR1 and CDR2 from the germline V gene are MNHNY and SVGAGI (reference sequence). V lost 2 bases to trimming and J lost 2 bases, with 10 bases between them. This CDR3 comprises 14 residues. CDR3 in DNA: TGTGCCAGCAGTTACGGGCTAGGGGCCTACGAGCAGTACGTC. Encoded protein: CASSYGLGAYEQYV.

V usage is TRBV6-1 and J usage is TRBJ1-1; 7 bases align to TRBD1. Germline V gene lookup returns CDR1 MNHNS and CDR2 SASEGT. The CDR3 extends over 17 amino acids. CDR3 sequence reads: CTNPRTGHRAENTEAFF. CDR3 sequence (DNA): TGTACTAATCCCCGGACAGGCCATCGGGCGGAGAACACTGAAGCTTTCTTT.

A few counts support this clonotype. The gene calls are TRBV19 and TRBJ2-7, with 7 bases matching TRBD1. The CDR3 runs 13 residues. Trimming took 11 bases from V and 9 from J; bases not matched to a gene: 16. Looked up from germline, CDR1 is LNHDA and CDR2 is SQIVND (reference sequence). The CDR3 DNA reads TGTGCCGTGGGTAAGGGACAGTCAAGTGTGCAGTACGTC. It codes for CAVGKGQSSVQYV.

This clonotype showed up many times. Here the CDR3 reads CSVEASGGSPTGYTF. DNA of the CDR3: TGCAGCGTTGAAGCCTCGGGTGGCAGCCCGACTGGCTACACCTTC. The rearrangement joins TRBV29-1 to TRBJ1-2; no reliable D call. Between the trimmed V and J ends, which lost 1 base and 7 bases, there was a span of 19 bases. This CDR3 has 15 residues. CDR1 and CDR2 from the germline V gene are SQVTM and ANQGSEA.

This clonotype has ten or more counts. The gene calls are TRBV4-1 and TRBJ2-5; possibly TRBD1 or TRBD2 for D (5 bases each). V shed 4 bases and J shed 5 bases, with 23 bases lying between them. The CDR3 is made up of 17 amino acids. The germline V gene has CDR1 MGHRA and CDR2 YSYEKL. This chain's CDR3 is CASSLQKGPARWETQYF. CDR3 DNA sequence: TGCGCCAGCAGCCTGCAGAAGGGACCCGCTAGGTGGGAGACCCAGTACTTC.

The chain carries TRBV20-1 and TRBJ1-6; no firm D call. The V end was cut by 3 bases, the J end by 9 bases, with 15 bases between. The germline gives CDR1 DFQATT, CDR2 SNEGSKA (reference sequence). This CDR3 contains 14 residues. CDR3 residues: CSASKGFGISPLHF. CDR3 DNA: TGCAGTGCTAGTAAGGGATTCGGGATTTCACCCCTCCACTTT.

This clonotype turned up a few times. This chain joins TRBV29-1 and TRBJ2-7; D possibly corresponds to TRBD1 (6 bases). Germline assignment: CDR1 SQVTM and CDR2 ANQGSEA. V lost 5 bases to trimming and J lost 1 base, with 9 bases between them. CDR3 length: 12 amino acids. CDR3 loop: CSVHRESYEQYV. In DNA form, the CDR3 reads TGCAGCGTTCACAGGGAGTCCTACGAGCAGTACGTC.

The chain combines TRBV5-5 with TRBJ1-5; D unresolved. There are 15 residues in the CDR3. Germline V lookup: CDR1 SGHKS, CDR2 YYEKEE (reference sequence). V was cut by 2 bases and J by 0 bases, with 9 bases left in between. The CDR3 nucleotides are TGTGCCAGCAGCTTTTTCGGGGATAGCAATCAGCCCCAGCATTTT. This gives the protein CASSFFGDSNQPQHF.

This clonotype has a handful of counts. This rearrangement joins TRBV12-3 or TRBV12-4 to TRBJ1-6; unclear D gene. Trimming cost V 3 bases and J 9 bases, with 9 bases left between them. CDR3 size: 13 residues. The CDR3 nucleotides read TGTGCCAGCAGTTTGGCCAATGTTTCACCCCTCCACTTT. This encodes CASSLANVSPLHF.

This clonotype was counted only a few times. V and J are TRBV12-5 and TRBJ2-1; 9 bases are shared with TRBD1. With V trimmed by 6 bases and J by 4 bases, 7 bases remained unmatched. The germline gives CDR1 LGHNT, CDR2 FRNRAP. The CDR3 is 15 residues long. The CDR3 protein is CASGIGTGTYNEQFF. CDR3 DNA sequence: TGTGCTAGTGGCATAGGGACAGGGACATACAATGAGCAGTTCTTC.

This clonotype was observed at least ten times. The chain carries TRBV7-2 and TRBJ2-2; D remains unclear. The germline V gene encodes CDR1 SGHTA and CDR2 FQGNSA. The CDR3 is 15 amino acids. V gave up 5 bases and J gave up 3 bases, with 13 bases separating them. The CDR3 here is CASSPFDMYTGELFF. CDR3 nucleotides: TGTGCCAGCAGCCCATTCGACATGTACACCGGGGAGCTGTTTTTT.

This chain joins TRBV7-9 and TRBJ2-3, with 9 bases matching TRBD1. CDR1 and CDR2 (germline): SEHNR, FQNEAQ (reference sequence). This CDR3 contains 16 residues. The trim removed 5 bases at V and 3 bases at J, leaving 9 bases unmatched. CDR3 loop: CASSPHGQGLTDTQYF. In nucleotides, the CDR3 is TGTGCCAGCAGCCCTCACGGACAGGGGTTAACAGATACGCAGTATTTT.

Here the CDR3 reads CASSLSHIQGEGTDTQYF. As DNA, the CDR3 is TGTGCCAGCAGTTTATCCCATATACAGGGGGAGGGCACAGATACGCAGTATTTT. The J gene is TRBJ2-3, the V gene TRBV27; TRBD1 matches 8 bases. Trimming took 0 bases from V and 1 from J; bases not matched to a gene: 9. The CDR3 runs 18 residues. CDR1 MNHEY and CDR2 SMNVEV come from the germline V gene (reference sequence).

The chain links TRBV6-5 to TRBJ2-1; D possibly corresponds to TRBD2 (5 bases). Germline values: CDR1 MNHEY, CDR2 SVGAGI. The CDR3 sequence is 16 residues long. Trimming cost V 2 bases and J 9 bases, with 20 bases left between them. The CDR3 nucleotides read TGTGCCAGCAGTTACGAAGAAGGACTTGGGTTTGCTGAGCAGTTCTTC. It specifies CASSYEEGLGFAEQFF.

The gene calls are TRBV28 and TRBJ1-5; perhaps TRBD1 as D (5 bases). The CDR3 has 15 residues. V lost 5 bases, J lost 0 bases, and 11 bases lay in between. Per germline, CDR1 MDHEN and CDR2 SYDVKM. The CDR3 sequence: CASSRTLNSNQPQHF. The DNA of the CDR3 is TGTGCCAGCAGTCGGACACTCAATAGCAATCAGCCCCAGCATTTT.

V is TRBV28 and J is TRBJ1-5, with D unclear. The germline V gene encodes CDR1 MDHEN and CDR2 SYDVKM. V was trimmed by 6 bases and J by 0 bases, leaving 15 bases between them. The CDR3 length is 16 residues. CDR3 loop: CASRVSPSNSNQPQHF. The CDR3 DNA sequence: TGTGCCAGCAGAGTGTCGCCGTCTAATAGCAATCAGCCCCAGCATTTT.

This chain joins TRBV6-5 and TRBJ1-1; D is uncertain. The CDR3 runs to 13 residues. V gave up 8 bases and J gave up 7 bases, with 17 bases separating them. CDR1 and CDR2 (germline): MNHEY, SVGAGI. CDR3 amino acids: CASRLTGSREAFF. The CDR3 nucleotides are TGTGCCAGCCGATTAACTGGGTCGCGTGAAGCTTTCTTT.